Shown below are 9 T cell receptor beta chains from a single sample sequenced in a study of blood T cells in healthy people across ages. Then a second PCR, running roughly 6 to 11 cycles, was carried out with a sample-barcoded 5' primer and a J-beta primer mix. TCRdb re-called the 5' RACE reads with MiXCR, one entry per CDR3 protein. The table lists over 500,000 distinct CDR3 sequences, about 25% of them singletons, with approximately 3.6% in the top ten. This sample was also put to use in a study of T cells of mothers and their children.

What was sequenced was blood. The receptors derive from a boy between 2 and 10 years old in good health.

This clonotype was detected many times. This CDR3 is CASSPSLSTNYGYTF. DNA of the CDR3: TGTGCCAGCTCACCGTCCCTCAGTACCAACTATGGCTACACCTTC. The chain combines TRBV18 with TRBJ1-2, with D unresolved. This CDR3 is 15 amino acids long. Germline CDR1 is KGHSH and CDR2 is LQKENI. The V and J ends lost 3 bases and 2 bases respectively, with 13 bases between them. The whole variable domain, filled in from reference TRBV18 and TRBJ1-2, reads NAGVMQNPRHLVRRRGQEARLRCSPMKGHSHVYWYRQLPEEGLKFMVYLQKENIIDESGMPKERFSAEFPKEGPSILRIQQVVRGDSAAYFCASSPSLSTNYGYTFGSGTRLTVV.

In nucleotides, the CDR3 is TGCAGTGCTAGAGATCTTTCGGGACTAGTAATGGATGAGCAGTTCTTC. Protein: CSARDLSGLVMDEQFF. This rearrangement joins TRBV20-1 to TRBJ2-1, with 8 nucleotides matching TRBD2. With V trimmed by 0 bases and J by 8 bases, 12 bases remained unmatched. The CDR3 runs to 16 residues. Germline loops: CDR1 DFQATT, CDR2 SNEGSKA (reference sequence).

Only a few counts were recorded for this clonotype. The chain recombines TRBV7-9 with TRBJ2-5; unclear D gene. The CDR3 runs 16 residues. Trimming took 1 base from V and 5 from J, leaving 17 bases between them. Germline CDR1 is SEHNR and CDR2 is FQNEAQ (reference sequence). CDR3: CASSLDSLVYAETQYF. The CDR3 DNA is TGTGCCAGCAGCTTAGATTCCCTGGTTTACGCGGAGACCCAGTACTTC.

This clonotype was seen repeatedly, ten times or more. This sequence joins TRBV5-5 and TRBJ2-7, with 11 bases that match TRBD1. The CDR3 covers 14 residues. J lost 2 bases, V lost 4 bases, and 2 bases had no gene match. Looked up from germline, CDR1 is SGHKS and CDR2 is YYEKEE (reference sequence). The CDR3 DNA sequence: TGTGCCAGCAGCCCGGGACAGGGGGCCTACGAGCAGTACTTC. Protein product: CASSPGQGAYEQYF.

The chain has TRBV10-3 and TRBJ2-7, with 7 bases aligning to TRBD2. V lost 3 bases, J lost 4 bases, and 3 bases stayed unmatched. Germline CDR1 and CDR2: ENHRY and SYGVKD. The CDR3 extends over 13 amino acids. This CDR3 is CAISEGGRYEQYF. For the CDR3, the DNA is TGTGCCATCAGTGAAGGCGGGAGATACGAGCAGTACTTC.

Comment on this clonotype: One end of the junction varies from germline; a read error may be responsible. The rearrangement joins TRBV7-9 to TRBJ2-2; 8 bases are shared with TRBD2. The germline gives CDR1 SEHNR, CDR2 FQNEAQ (reference sequence). The length of the CDR3 is 15 residues. CDR3 coding DNA: TGTGCCAGCAGCGCCGTCCCTAGCGGGTCCGGGGAGCCGTTTTTT. Amino acid sequence: CASSAVPSGSGEPFF.

The chain combines TRBV11-2 with TRBJ1-3, with 7 bases fitting TRBD1. Germline CDR1 SGHAT, CDR2 FQNNGV. The CDR3 runs to 19 residues. Trimming removed 4 bases from V and 0 bases from J; junction bases left unmatched: 15. The CDR3 bases are TGTGCCAGCAGCTCCTTCCGGACCGGGACAGCAACCTCTGGAAACACCATATATTTT. This gives the protein CASSSFRTGTATSGNTIYF.

This clonotype was seen more than once but under ten times. This chain links TRBV7-9 with TRBJ2-2; 11 bases match TRBD1. The length of the CDR3 is 16 residues. Germline V gives CDR1 SEHNR, CDR2 FQNEAQ (reference sequence). J gave up 4 bases and V 5 bases, and 6 bases lay outside the gene matches. This CDR3 reads CASSLWTGGLTGELFF. The DNA of the CDR3 is TGTGCCAGCAGCCTGTGGACAGGGGGCCTCACCGGGGAGCTGTTTTTT.

This clonotype was seen a handful of times. The V and J genes are TRBV5-1 and TRBJ2-5; tentative D call: TRBD2 (5 bases). This CDR3 spans 14 amino acids. V was clipped by 4 bases and J by 5 bases, with 15 bases between them. Germline V CDR1 and CDR2: SGHRS, YFSETQ. The CDR3 DNA reads TGCGCCAGCAGCCCCAGCGGCGGCTTTGAGACCCAGTACTTC. Translating it yields CASSPSGGFETQYF.